This is a list of T cell receptor beta chains from one sample in a study of blood T cell repertoires in COVID-19. Produced via immunoSEQ multiplex PCR; TCRdb's table is partial and in-frame only. The top ten clones hold around 13% of a sample with 180,000 or so clones, approximately 88% of them seen once. Source material: PBMCs or T cells enriched from blood (not recorded which). The origin of the receptors is a woman aged 60-70 years who had recovered from COVID-19. CDR3s include the opening cysteine and the closing phenylalanine or tryptophan. Each record gives: CDR3 DNA, CDR3 protein, clone size, V gene, J gene, D gene. The D gene is left open where the match is weak. Only part of the rows carry a size: once, few, many, or a class if the clone is expanded.

cdr3_nt: TGTGCCAGCAGCTTAACGTTTACGGACATTCAGTACTTC
cdr3_aa: CASSLTFTDIQYF
clone_size: -
v_call: TRBV7-3
j_call: TRBJ2-4
d_call: -

cdr3_nt: TGCGCCAGCAGCGGGACGACAGGGGGCCACACTGAAGCTTTCTTT
cdr3_aa: CASSGTTGGHTEAFF
clone_size: -
v_call: TRBV5-1
j_call: TRBJ1-1
d_call: TRBD1

cdr3_nt: TGTGCCAGCAGCCAACTAGGTACCCATGAGCAGTTCTTC
cdr3_aa: CASSQLGTHEQFF
clone_size: once
v_call: TRBV7-9
j_call: TRBJ2-1
d_call: -

cdr3_nt: TGTGCCAGCAGCCTGACAAGTTCGAACACTGAAGCTTTCTTT
cdr3_aa: CASSLTSSNTEAFF
clone_size: -
v_call: TRBV2
j_call: TRBJ1-1
d_call: -

cdr3_nt: TGCGCCAGCAGTGAGGCAGGGGCGAACACAGATACGCAGTATTTT
cdr3_aa: CASSEAGANTDTQYF
clone_size: -
v_call: TRBV10-1
j_call: TRBJ2-3
d_call: -

cdr3_nt: TGTGCCAGCAGCTTCTATTGGGAGGACATTCAGTACTTC
cdr3_aa: CASSFYWEDIQYF
clone_size: -
v_call: TRBV5-8
j_call: TRBJ2-4
d_call: -

cdr3_nt: TGCGCCAGCAGCCAAGGAGCTCTATTGGGACAGGGGTATGGCTACACCTTC
cdr3_aa: CASSQGALLGQGYGYTF
clone_size: -
v_call: TRBV4-1
j_call: TRBJ1-2
d_call: TRBD1

cdr3_nt: TGTGCCAGCAGTGCAGGGCTGGCTGGAAACACCATATATTTT
cdr3_aa: CASSAGLAGNTIYF
clone_size: -
v_call: TRBV2
j_call: TRBJ1-3
d_call: -

cdr3_nt: TGTGCCAGCAGCGTAGCTCCAAACGAGGGTGAAAAACTGTTTTTT
cdr3_aa: CASSVAPNEGEKLFF
clone_size: -
v_call: TRBV9
j_call: TRBJ1-4
d_call: -

cdr3_nt: TGTGCCAGTGCCCCTAGTATCGGTGAGACCCAGTACTTC
cdr3_aa: CASAPSIGETQYF
clone_size: once
v_call: TRBV2
j_call: TRBJ2-5
d_call: -

cdr3_nt: TGCGCCAGCAGTATACAGGGGGCGCGTAATGAGCAGTTCTTC
cdr3_aa: CASSIQGARNEQFF
clone_size: once
v_call: TRBV5-1
j_call: TRBJ2-1
d_call: TRBD1

cdr3_nt: TGTGCCAGCAGCCCCTCCGGGGGAAGGCAAGAGACCCAGTACTTC
cdr3_aa: CASSPSGGRQETQYF
clone_size: once
v_call: TRBV7-9
j_call: TRBJ2-5
d_call: -

cdr3_nt: TGTGCCAGCAGTTCGACAGCGTTGGACCAGCCCCAGCATTTT
cdr3_aa: CASSSTALDQPQHF
clone_size: once
v_call: TRBV6-5
j_call: TRBJ1-5
d_call: -

cdr3_nt: TGTGCCAGCAGGCCCCCGGGACTAGGCGAGCAGTACTTC
cdr3_aa: CASRPPGLGEQYF
clone_size: -
v_call: TRBV6-5
j_call: TRBJ2-7
d_call: TRBD2

cdr3_nt: TGTGCCAGCAGCCTATTAACAGGGGCCTCTGGAAACACCATATATTTT
cdr3_aa: CASSLLTGASGNTIYF
clone_size: once
v_call: TRBV6-6
j_call: TRBJ1-3
d_call: TRBD1

cdr3_nt: TGCAGCGTCATCCCACAGGGTTGGGAACCTCACTCTGGGGCCAACGTCCTGACTTTC
cdr3_aa: CSVIPQGWEPHSGANVLTF
clone_size: -
v_call: TRBV29-1
j_call: TRBJ2-6
d_call: -

cdr3_nt: TGTGCCTGGAGTGCCCAAAGGGGCTCACCCCTCCACTTT
cdr3_aa: CAWSAQRGSPLHF
clone_size: -
v_call: TRBV30
j_call: TRBJ1-6
d_call: -

cdr3_nt: TGTGCCACCTCGCGCGGGACACAGGGGGAGAATGAAAAACTGTTTTTT
cdr3_aa: CATSRGTQGENEKLFF
clone_size: once
v_call: TRBV27
j_call: TRBJ1-4
d_call: TRBD1

cdr3_nt: TGTGCCAGTAAAACCCGGGCAGGGGGTGAATATAGCAATCAGCCCCAGCATTTT
cdr3_aa: CASKTRAGGEYSNQPQHF
clone_size: few
v_call: TRBV19
j_call: TRBJ1-5
d_call: TRBD1

cdr3_nt: TGTGCCACCTCCGGAAGCGGGGTCCATAATTCACCCCTCCACTTT
cdr3_aa: CATSGSGVHNSPLHF
clone_size: few
v_call: TRBV15
j_call: TRBJ1-6
d_call: -

cdr3_nt: TGCGCCAGCGCCCAGGGCACCTCCCTTGAAGCTTTCTTT
cdr3_aa: CASAQGTSLEAFF
clone_size: -
v_call: TRBV5-1
j_call: TRBJ1-1
d_call: -

cdr3_nt: TGTGCCAGCAGTCCTGACATGTGGGCGCAAGAGACCCAGTACTTC
cdr3_aa: CASSPDMWAQETQYF
clone_size: -
v_call: TRBV6-5
j_call: TRBJ2-5
d_call: -

cdr3_nt: TGTGCCAGCAGTGAGCGGGACGAACTGTTTTTT
cdr3_aa: CASSERDELFF
clone_size: -
v_call: TRBV2
j_call: TRBJ1-4
d_call: -

cdr3_nt: TGTGCCACCAGCCGGGACGGAGGGAATGAGCAGTTCTTC
cdr3_aa: CATSRDGGNEQFF
clone_size: -
v_call: TRBV14
j_call: TRBJ2-1
d_call: -

cdr3_nt: TGCAGTGCTAGTACGAGCGGGAGAGGGGGGGATGAGCAGTTCTTC
cdr3_aa: CSASTSGRGGDEQFF
clone_size: -
v_call: TRBV20-1
j_call: TRBJ2-1
d_call: TRBD2

cdr3_nt: TGTGCCAGCAGTGGCAATAGCGGGAGGGCCGGAGAGACCCAGTACTTC
cdr3_aa: CASSGNSGRAGETQYF
clone_size: -
v_call: TRBV2
j_call: TRBJ2-5
d_call: TRBD2

cdr3_nt: TGCAGTGCTTTGGGGCGCAATGAGCAGTTCTTC
cdr3_aa: CSALGRNEQFF
clone_size: once
v_call: TRBV20-1
j_call: TRBJ2-1
d_call: -

cdr3_nt: TGCGCCAGCAGCTTGGATCCTAGCGGGAGATTGGGCACGCAGTATTTT
cdr3_aa: CASSLDPSGRLGTQYF
clone_size: few
v_call: TRBV5-1
j_call: TRBJ2-3
d_call: TRBD2

cdr3_nt: TGTGCCAGTAGTATAGCTGGACAGGGGTACTATGGCTACACCTTC
cdr3_aa: CASSIAGQGYYGYTF
clone_size: -
v_call: TRBV19
j_call: TRBJ1-2
d_call: TRBD1

cdr3_nt: TGTGCCAGCAGTCCGCGGGGGCGCAATCAGCCCCAGCATTTT
cdr3_aa: CASSPRGRNQPQHF
clone_size: -
v_call: TRBV6-5
j_call: TRBJ1-5
d_call: -

cdr3_nt: TGCGCCAGCAGCGACGGACAGGGGACAAATGAGCAGTTCTTC
cdr3_aa: CASSDGQGTNEQFF
clone_size: few
v_call: TRBV5-1
j_call: TRBJ2-1
d_call: TRBD1

cdr3_nt: TGTGCCAGCAGCGTACCGGGTCAATCTTCGGGTACGCAGTATTTT
cdr3_aa: CASSVPGQSSGTQYF
clone_size: -
v_call: TRBV9
j_call: TRBJ2-3
d_call: -

cdr3_nt: TGCGCCAGCAGCCAAGGCAGGGGCGGGAGGGACACTGAAGCTTTCTTT
cdr3_aa: CASSQGRGGRDTEAFF
clone_size: once
v_call: TRBV4-1
j_call: TRBJ1-1
d_call: -

cdr3_nt: TGCGCCAGCAGCCTCGTCGGGGGTCCTAATGAAAAACTGTTTTTT
cdr3_aa: CASSLVGGPNEKLFF
clone_size: -
v_call: TRBV4-1
j_call: TRBJ1-4
d_call: -

cdr3_nt: TGTGCCAGCAGTTACAAGGGGGCAGACACTGAAGCTTTCTTT
cdr3_aa: CASSYKGADTEAFF
clone_size: -
v_call: TRBV6-5
j_call: TRBJ1-1
d_call: TRBD1

cdr3_nt: TGTGCCAGCAGTGACGTAGCGGGGGCCTCCTACGAGCAGTACTTC
cdr3_aa: CASSDVAGASYEQYF
clone_size: -
v_call: TRBV2
j_call: TRBJ2-7
d_call: TRBD2

cdr3_nt: TGTGCCAGCAGTCTAACGAATTCACCCCTCCACTTT
cdr3_aa: CASSLTNSPLHF
clone_size: few
v_call: TRBV2
j_call: TRBJ1-6
d_call: -

cdr3_nt: TGCGCCAGCAGCCCACGGGGAGAAATGAACACTGAAGCTTTCTTT
cdr3_aa: CASSPRGEMNTEAFF
clone_size: -
v_call: TRBV5-1
j_call: TRBJ1-1
d_call: -

cdr3_nt: TGTGCCAGCAGCGTCGCAGGTATGAACACTGAAGCTTTCTTT
cdr3_aa: CASSVAGMNTEAFF
clone_size: once
v_call: TRBV2
j_call: TRBJ1-1
d_call: -

cdr3_nt: TGTGCCTGGAGGGAGGGAGGGCGAGAGACCCAGTACTTC
cdr3_aa: CAWREGGRETQYF
clone_size: -
v_call: TRBV30
j_call: TRBJ2-5
d_call: TRBD2

cdr3_nt: TGTGCCAGCAGTCAGACAGGGGTTGGTGGCTATGGCTACACCTTC
cdr3_aa: CASSQTGVGGYGYTF
clone_size: -
v_call: TRBV27
j_call: TRBJ1-2
d_call: TRBD1

cdr3_nt: TGTGCCAGCAGCCCCACTAGCGGGGTCTACAATGAGCAGTTCTTC
cdr3_aa: CASSPTSGVYNEQFF
clone_size: -
v_call: TRBV3-1/TRBV3-2
j_call: TRBJ2-1
d_call: TRBD2

cdr3_nt: TGTGCCAGCAGCCTTAGCGGGCTCAGGGAGTTCTTC
cdr3_aa: CASSLSGLREFF
clone_size: -
v_call: TRBV11-2
j_call: TRBJ2-1
d_call: TRBD2

cdr3_nt: TGTGCCAGCAGCCCACCGGGGGGCACAGATACGCAGTATTTT
cdr3_aa: CASSPPGGTDTQYF
clone_size: -
v_call: TRBV11-2
j_call: TRBJ2-3
d_call: -

cdr3_nt: TGCGCCAGCAGCCAACCCGGGACACCTTACAATGAGCAGTTCTTC
cdr3_aa: CASSQPGTPYNEQFF
clone_size: once
v_call: TRBV4-1
j_call: TRBJ2-1
d_call: -

cdr3_nt: TGTGCCAGCAGCCCCGGGGGAGTGTCCTACAATGAGCAGTTCTTC
cdr3_aa: CASSPGGVSYNEQFF
clone_size: -
v_call: TRBV5-6
j_call: TRBJ2-1
d_call: -

cdr3_nt: TGTGCCAGTAAGGTTTCTGGACTAGCGGGTTGGTCCTACAATGAGCAGTTCTTC
cdr3_aa: CASKVSGLAGWSYNEQFF
clone_size: few
v_call: TRBV19
j_call: TRBJ2-1
d_call: TRBD2

cdr3_nt: TGTGCCAGCAGACTACAGGGAGGGTCCTACGAGCAGTACTTC
cdr3_aa: CASRLQGGSYEQYF
clone_size: once
v_call: TRBV27
j_call: TRBJ2-7
d_call: -

cdr3_nt: TGTGCCAGTAGTCGGGGGGTTACGAAAAACATTCAGTACTTC
cdr3_aa: CASSRGVTKNIQYF
clone_size: -
v_call: TRBV19
j_call: TRBJ2-4
d_call: TRBD2

cdr3_nt: TGTGCCAGCAGCGGGACTGACCCAGGACCCCAGCATTTT
cdr3_aa: CASSGTDPGPQHF
clone_size: few
v_call: TRBV9
j_call: TRBJ1-5
d_call: -

cdr3_nt: TGTGCCAGCAGCTTGGACGGAGGCGAGCAGTACTTC
cdr3_aa: CASSLDGGEQYF
clone_size: -
v_call: TRBV5-6
j_call: TRBJ2-7
d_call: -

cdr3_nt: TGTGCCAGCAGCTTGTGGCAGGGAACTGGAAACACCATATATTTT
cdr3_aa: CASSLWQGTGNTIYF
clone_size: -
v_call: TRBV5-5
j_call: TRBJ1-3
d_call: -

cdr3_nt: TGTGCCAGTCGTCGACAGGGACGGCTTAATGAAAAACTGTTTTTT
cdr3_aa: CASRRQGRLNEKLFF
clone_size: -
v_call: TRBV6-5
j_call: TRBJ1-4
d_call: TRBD1

cdr3_nt: TGTGCCACCAGTGAAAATAAACAGACCGGGGAGCTGTTTTTT
cdr3_aa: CATSENKQTGELFF
clone_size: -
v_call: TRBV24-1
j_call: TRBJ2-2
d_call: -

cdr3_nt: TGTGCCAGCAGCCAAGAGGACATTGGCTACACCTTC
cdr3_aa: CASSQEDIGYTF
clone_size: -
v_call: TRBV2
j_call: TRBJ1-2
d_call: -

cdr3_nt: TGTGCCAGCAGCCAAGGAGGCTCGGGGGCCAACGTCCTGACTTTC
cdr3_aa: CASSQGGSGANVLTF
clone_size: -
v_call: TRBV3-1/TRBV3-2
j_call: TRBJ2-6
d_call: -

cdr3_nt: TGTGCCACCAGTGATCCTCAGGGGGCGACGACCGGGGAGCTGTTTTTT
cdr3_aa: CATSDPQGATTGELFF
clone_size: -
v_call: TRBV24-1
j_call: TRBJ2-2
d_call: TRBD1

cdr3_nt: TGTGCCAGCAGCTTGGCCCGACTAGCGGGAGAAAACAATGAGCAGTTCTTC
cdr3_aa: CASSLARLAGENNEQFF
clone_size: -
v_call: TRBV5-6
j_call: TRBJ2-1
d_call: TRBD2